The entry below gives a single TCR beta chain sequence along with its context. Its matching antigen is unknown. This sample is part of a study of blood T cells in healthy people across ages. General study points: Naive and antigen-experienced cells were not separated, limiting conclusive comparison. Strong correlation was found linking TCR beta diversity to naive T cell percentage.

The CDR3 totals 16 residues. The V gene's germline CDR1 is KGHSH and CDR2 LQKENI. Trimming took 1 base from V and 1 from J, leaving 13 bases between them. Primed by a sample-barcoded 5' primer and a J-beta primer mix, a second PCR proceeded for about 6 to 12 cycles. TCRdb re-analysed the 5' RACE reads in MiXCR, keeping a single row per CDR3 protein. Here the sample spans 1.5 million to 2 million distinct CDR3 sequences, about 32% being singletons. V is TRBV18 and J is TRBJ2-5; D uncertain. This TCR was sampled from a young woman in good health. What was sequenced was blood. The CDR3 region is CASSPLGRLVQETQYF. The CDR3 bases are TGTGCCAGCTCACCACTCGGTCGGCTAGTCCAAGAGACCCAGTACTTC.